This T cell receptor (beta chain) was documented in a study of lymphopenia after photon versus proton radiotherapy. The study's findings and limits: Survival link was tested only in deceased patients; proton benefit remains a possibility. Under photons, naive T cells and diversity fell while effector/memory populations rose.

Assay used: immunoSEQ multiplex PCR; TCRdb lists only in-frame clones, some missing. The sample contains under 30,000 clones, 84% of which appear only once. After removal of 0 bases from V and 8 bases from J, the junction contained 12 bases not matched to a gene. Germline V CDR1 and CDR2: SGDLS, YYNGEE. The CDR3 runs 16 residues. For this clone: Its target is not known.

The chain has TRBV9 and TRBJ1-2; TRBD1 agrees at 8 bases. This receptor was obtained from a middle-aged man with gastric cancer. This material consisted of peripheral blood, taken from a patient treated with photon-based radiotherapy. The CDR3 sequence is CASSVGRTGTMGGYTF. In DNA form, the CDR3 reads TGTGCCAGCAGCGTAGGAAGGACAGGGACAATGGGGGGCTACACCTTC.